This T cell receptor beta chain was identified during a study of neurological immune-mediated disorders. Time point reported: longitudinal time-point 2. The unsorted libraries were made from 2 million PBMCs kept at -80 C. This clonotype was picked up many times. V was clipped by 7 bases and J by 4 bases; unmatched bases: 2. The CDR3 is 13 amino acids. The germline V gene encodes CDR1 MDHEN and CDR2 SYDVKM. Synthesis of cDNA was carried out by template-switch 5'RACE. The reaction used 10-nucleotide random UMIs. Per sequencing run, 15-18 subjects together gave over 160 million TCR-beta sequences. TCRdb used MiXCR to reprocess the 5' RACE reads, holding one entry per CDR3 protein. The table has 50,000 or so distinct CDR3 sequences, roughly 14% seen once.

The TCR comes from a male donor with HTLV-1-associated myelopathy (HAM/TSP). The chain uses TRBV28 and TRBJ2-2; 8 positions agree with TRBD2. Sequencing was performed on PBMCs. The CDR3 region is CASTTSGTGELFF. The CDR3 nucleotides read TGTGCCAGCACTACTAGCGGCACCGGGGAGCTGTTTTTT.